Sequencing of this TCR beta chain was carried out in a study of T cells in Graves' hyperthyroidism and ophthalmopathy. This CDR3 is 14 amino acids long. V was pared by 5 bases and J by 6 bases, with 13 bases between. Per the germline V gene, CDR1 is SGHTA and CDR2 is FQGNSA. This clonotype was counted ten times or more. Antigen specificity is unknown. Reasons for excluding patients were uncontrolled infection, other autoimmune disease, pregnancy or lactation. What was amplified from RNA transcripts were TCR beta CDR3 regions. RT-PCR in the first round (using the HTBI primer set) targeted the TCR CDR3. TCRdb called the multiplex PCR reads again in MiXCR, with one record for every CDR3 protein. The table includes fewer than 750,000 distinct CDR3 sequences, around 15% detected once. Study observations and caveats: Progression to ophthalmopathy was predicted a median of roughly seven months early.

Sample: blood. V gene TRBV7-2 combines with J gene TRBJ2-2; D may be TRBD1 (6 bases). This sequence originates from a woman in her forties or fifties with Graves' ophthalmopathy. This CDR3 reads CASSPQGGSGELFF. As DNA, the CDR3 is TGTGCCAGCAGCCCCCAAGGGGGTTCCGGGGAGCTGTTTTTT.